The 16 T cell receptor beta chains reported below all come from one sample, sequenced in a study of blood T cells in healthy people across ages. Together with a sample-barcoded 5' primer, a J-beta primer mix was included in a second PCR lasting about 7 to 12 cycles. TCRdb reanalysed the 5' RACE reads using MiXCR and keeps one entry per CDR3 protein. There are about a million distinct CDR3 sequences in the sample; roughly 43% occur only once, and roughly 13% lies in the top ten. The material sequenced was blood. The receptors here all came from a young man in good health.

This chain uses TRBV5-1 with TRBJ2-2; 8 nucleotides line up with TRBD1. The CDR3 totals 15 residues. Germline V gives CDR1 SGHRS, CDR2 YFSETQ. Trimming cost V 7 bases and J 5 bases; bases outside gene matches: 10. CDR3 nucleotides: TGCGCCAGCGGAGATCAGGGGGCGGGTACCGGGGAGCTGTTTTTT. Protein: CASGDQGAGTGELFF. Together with reference TRBV5-1 and TRBJ2-2, the CDR3 gives the full variable domain: KAGVTQTPRYLIKTRGQQVTLSCSPISGHRSVSWYQQTPGQGLQFLFEYFSETQRNKGNFPGRFSGRQFSNSRSEMNVSTLELGDSALYLCASGDQGAGTGELFFGEGSRLTVL.

This chain links TRBV29-1 with TRBJ2-1; 11 nucleotides match TRBD2. CDR3 length: 16 amino acids. Germline lookup yields CDR1 SQVTM and CDR2 ANQGSEA. V lost 4 bases and J lost 6; bases outside the gene matches: 11. CDR3 loop: CSVGLAGGLIGNEQFF. DNA of the CDR3: TGCAGCGTTGGCCTAGCGGGGGGTCTTATAGGCAATGAGCAGTTCTTC.

This chain links TRBV5-1 with TRBJ2-3, with D possibly called TRBD1 or TRBD2 (6 bases each). V lost 0 bases, J lost 3 bases, and 14 bases lay in between. Germline V gene lookup returns CDR1 SGHRS and CDR2 YFSETQ. The CDR3 has 16 residues. In DNA, the CDR3 is TGCGCCAGCAGCTTGGAAGGGCAGGGGAGGACAGATACGCAGTATTTT. Translated: CASSLEGQGRTDTQYF.

The chain uses TRBV4-1 and TRBJ2-1, with no clear D. Germline values: CDR1 MGHRA, CDR2 YSYEKL. Trimming removed 4 bases from V and 8 bases from J, with 12 bases in between. The CDR3 is 13 residues long. Written as DNA, the CDR3 is TGCGCCAGCAGCCTCTTGTCGATGGATGAGCAGTTCTTC. This gives the protein CASSLLSMDEQFF.

This clonotype turned up a few times. This chain links TRBV3-1 with TRBJ2-7, with 8 bases fitting TRBD1. CDR1 is LGHDT and CDR2 is YNNKEL in the germline V gene (reference sequence). The CDR3 is 15 residues long. The junction had 12 bases not matched to a gene; V was cut back by 4 bases and J by 7 bases. The CDR3 loop reads CASSPSDRGIGEQYF. CDR3 nucleotide sequence: TGTGCCAGCAGCCCCTCCGACAGGGGAATTGGGGAGCAGTACTTC.

V usage is TRBV6-1 and J usage is TRBJ2-7, with D possibly called TRBD1 or TRBD2 (6 bases each). V was trimmed by 6 bases and J by 1 base, leaving 10 bases between them. Germline assignment: CDR1 MNHNS and CDR2 SASEGT. The CDR3 sequence is 13 residues long. The CDR3 loop reads CASREGGSYEQYF. CDR3 nucleotide sequence: TGTGCCAGCAGGGAGGGGGGATCCTACGAGCAGTACTTC.

As concerns this clonotype: A much larger clone differs from this one at a single base, so this may be a read error. This chain connects TRBV24-1 to TRBJ2-6; a weak D match, TRBD1 (5 bases). The CDR3 consists of 15 residues. Looked up from germline, CDR1 is KGHDR and CDR2 is SFDVKD. CDR3 protein: CATSDWGSGADVLTF. In DNA form, the CDR3 reads TGTGCCACCAGTGATTGGGGATCTGGGGCCGACGTCCTGACTTTC.

About this clonotype: A much larger clone is a single base away; this may be a read error. V and J are TRBV4-2 and TRBJ2-1, with a weak D call TRBD2 (5 bases). The last part of the DNA fits TRBJ2-7 better; the J call may be wrong. This CDR3 has 15 amino acids. Germline V lookup: CDR1 LGHNA, CDR2 YNFKEQ. CDR3 residues: CTSSQDIPSSNEQYF. CDR3 DNA: TGTACCAGCAGCCAAGACATCCCTAGCTCCAATGAGCAGTACTTC.

The V gene is TRBV20-1, the J gene TRBJ2-7; 8 positions agree with TRBD2. The trim removed 2 bases at V and 6 bases at J, leaving 3 bases unmatched. This CDR3 is built from 12 residues. Per germline, CDR1 DFQATT and CDR2 SNEGSKA (reference sequence). In DNA, the CDR3 is TGCAGTGCTAGACGGACTAGCCGCGAGCAGTACTTC. It codes for CSARRTSREQYF.

This clonotype was seen ten or more times. The chain combines TRBV7-3 with TRBJ2-3, with D perhaps TRBD2 (6 bases). CDR1 is SGHTA and CDR2 is FQGTGA in the germline V gene. Trimming removed 1 base at V and 0 bases at J, with 11 bases between. CDR3 size: 16 residues. This CDR3 reads CASSLNRGASTDTQYF. The CDR3 DNA reads as TGTGCCAGCAGCTTAAATCGCGGGGCTAGCACAGATACGCAGTATTTT.

This clonotype was observed many times. The rearrangement uses TRBV11-3 and TRBJ2-7; D is possibly TRBD2 (5 bases). The CDR3 extends over 14 amino acids. Germline V gene data show CDR1 as SGHNT and CDR2 as YENEEA. V was shortened by 0 bases and J by 0 bases, with 6 bases between the two germline ends. Here the CDR3 reads CASSLERVSYEQYF. CDR3 in DNA: TGTGCCAGCAGCTTAGAGAGGGTCTCCTACGAGCAGTACTTC.

This clonotype came up a few times. The chain couples TRBV6-6 to TRBJ2-1, with D unclear. The CDR3 totals 12 residues. V lost 6 bases and J 3 bases, leaving 6 bases between the germline ends. Germline V CDR1 and CDR2: MNHNY, SVGAGI (reference sequence). CDR3 protein: CASRPYYNEQFF. Written as DNA, the CDR3 is TGTGCCAGCAGGCCCTACTACAATGAGCAGTTCTTC.

The J gene is TRBJ1-2, the V gene TRBV10-3, with 7 bases lining up with TRBD1. Germline CDR1 is ENHRY and CDR2 is SYGVKD. The CDR3 is 13 amino acids. The trim removed 6 bases at V and 7 bases at J, leaving 8 bases unmatched. DNA for the CDR3: TGTGCCATCAGCCGGGACAGCTTAAGTGGCTACACCTTC. Amino acid sequence: CAISRDSLSGYTF.

The chain couples TRBV7-2 to TRBJ2-1; no reliable D call. Germline V CDR1 and CDR2: SGHTA, FQGNSA. CDR3 length: 12 amino acids. With 5 bases removed from V and 7 bases from J, the gap between germline ends came to 9 bases. CDR3 in DNA: TGTGCCAGCAGCCCCTCCCTTAATGAGCAGTTCTTC. This encodes CASSPSLNEQFF.

The CDR3 DNA sequence: TGTGCCAGCAGCCAAGATTGGGCAGGGGGAGTAGGGGCCAACGTCCTGACTTTC. This encodes CASSQDWAGGVGANVLTF. The chain combines TRBV4-2 with TRBJ2-6, with TRBD1 matching 7 bases. J gave up 4 bases and V 0 bases, and 9 bases lay outside the gene matches. In germline, CDR1 is LGHNA, CDR2 YNFKEQ. This CDR3 spans 18 amino acids.

The chain employs TRBV7-6 and TRBJ2-7, with D possibly matching TRBD1 (5 bases). Germline loops: CDR1 SGHVS, CDR2 FNYEAQ. Trimming left V 1 base short and J 5 bases short, with 15 bases between. CDR3 length: 15 amino acids. CDR3 sequence: CASSLEAREGNEQYF. The CDR3 DNA reads TGTGCCAGCAGCTTAGAGGCCAGGGAAGGCAACGAGCAGTACTTC.